This TCR beta chain emerged from a study of blood T cell repertoires in COVID-19. On the study more broadly: Whether acute or convalescent, the COVID-19 samples came from the United States, Italy and Spain. T cells, B-cell-depleted T cells, or PBMCs provided the cDNA or gDNA that served as material.

The CDR3 loop spans 16 amino acids. With 0 bases clipped from V and 3 bases from J, the junction kept 6 bases outside the gene matches. Germline assignment: CDR1 GTSNPN and CDR2 SVGIG (reference sequence). In the study's own analysis: Amplification of reference gene primers was used by the study to estimate nucleated cell counts. Assay: immunoSEQ multiplex PCR; the TCRdb copy retains only in-frame clones and omits some. V and J calls and clone size are given by that table; D and trimming were obtained from the DNA. The sample gives 200,000 to 250,000 clones, 89% of which show up once; less than 7.5% is in the top ten.

Material: peripheral blood. The V call is TRBV30, the J call TRBJ2-3, with 10 bases lining up with TRBD2. This receptor was obtained from a man aged 60 to 75 who had recovered from COVID-19. The CDR3, as DNA: TGTGCCTGGAGTGTCTCTAGCGGGAGTATTACAGATACGCAGTATTTT. Translated: CAWSVSSGSITDTQYF. The whole variable domain, filled in from reference TRBV30 and TRBJ2-3, reads SQTIHQWPATLVQPVGSPLSLECTVEGTSNPNLYWYRQAAGRGLQLLFYSVGIGQISSEVPQNLSASRPQDRQFILSSKKLLLSDSGFYLCAWSVSSGSITDTQYFGPGTRLTVL.